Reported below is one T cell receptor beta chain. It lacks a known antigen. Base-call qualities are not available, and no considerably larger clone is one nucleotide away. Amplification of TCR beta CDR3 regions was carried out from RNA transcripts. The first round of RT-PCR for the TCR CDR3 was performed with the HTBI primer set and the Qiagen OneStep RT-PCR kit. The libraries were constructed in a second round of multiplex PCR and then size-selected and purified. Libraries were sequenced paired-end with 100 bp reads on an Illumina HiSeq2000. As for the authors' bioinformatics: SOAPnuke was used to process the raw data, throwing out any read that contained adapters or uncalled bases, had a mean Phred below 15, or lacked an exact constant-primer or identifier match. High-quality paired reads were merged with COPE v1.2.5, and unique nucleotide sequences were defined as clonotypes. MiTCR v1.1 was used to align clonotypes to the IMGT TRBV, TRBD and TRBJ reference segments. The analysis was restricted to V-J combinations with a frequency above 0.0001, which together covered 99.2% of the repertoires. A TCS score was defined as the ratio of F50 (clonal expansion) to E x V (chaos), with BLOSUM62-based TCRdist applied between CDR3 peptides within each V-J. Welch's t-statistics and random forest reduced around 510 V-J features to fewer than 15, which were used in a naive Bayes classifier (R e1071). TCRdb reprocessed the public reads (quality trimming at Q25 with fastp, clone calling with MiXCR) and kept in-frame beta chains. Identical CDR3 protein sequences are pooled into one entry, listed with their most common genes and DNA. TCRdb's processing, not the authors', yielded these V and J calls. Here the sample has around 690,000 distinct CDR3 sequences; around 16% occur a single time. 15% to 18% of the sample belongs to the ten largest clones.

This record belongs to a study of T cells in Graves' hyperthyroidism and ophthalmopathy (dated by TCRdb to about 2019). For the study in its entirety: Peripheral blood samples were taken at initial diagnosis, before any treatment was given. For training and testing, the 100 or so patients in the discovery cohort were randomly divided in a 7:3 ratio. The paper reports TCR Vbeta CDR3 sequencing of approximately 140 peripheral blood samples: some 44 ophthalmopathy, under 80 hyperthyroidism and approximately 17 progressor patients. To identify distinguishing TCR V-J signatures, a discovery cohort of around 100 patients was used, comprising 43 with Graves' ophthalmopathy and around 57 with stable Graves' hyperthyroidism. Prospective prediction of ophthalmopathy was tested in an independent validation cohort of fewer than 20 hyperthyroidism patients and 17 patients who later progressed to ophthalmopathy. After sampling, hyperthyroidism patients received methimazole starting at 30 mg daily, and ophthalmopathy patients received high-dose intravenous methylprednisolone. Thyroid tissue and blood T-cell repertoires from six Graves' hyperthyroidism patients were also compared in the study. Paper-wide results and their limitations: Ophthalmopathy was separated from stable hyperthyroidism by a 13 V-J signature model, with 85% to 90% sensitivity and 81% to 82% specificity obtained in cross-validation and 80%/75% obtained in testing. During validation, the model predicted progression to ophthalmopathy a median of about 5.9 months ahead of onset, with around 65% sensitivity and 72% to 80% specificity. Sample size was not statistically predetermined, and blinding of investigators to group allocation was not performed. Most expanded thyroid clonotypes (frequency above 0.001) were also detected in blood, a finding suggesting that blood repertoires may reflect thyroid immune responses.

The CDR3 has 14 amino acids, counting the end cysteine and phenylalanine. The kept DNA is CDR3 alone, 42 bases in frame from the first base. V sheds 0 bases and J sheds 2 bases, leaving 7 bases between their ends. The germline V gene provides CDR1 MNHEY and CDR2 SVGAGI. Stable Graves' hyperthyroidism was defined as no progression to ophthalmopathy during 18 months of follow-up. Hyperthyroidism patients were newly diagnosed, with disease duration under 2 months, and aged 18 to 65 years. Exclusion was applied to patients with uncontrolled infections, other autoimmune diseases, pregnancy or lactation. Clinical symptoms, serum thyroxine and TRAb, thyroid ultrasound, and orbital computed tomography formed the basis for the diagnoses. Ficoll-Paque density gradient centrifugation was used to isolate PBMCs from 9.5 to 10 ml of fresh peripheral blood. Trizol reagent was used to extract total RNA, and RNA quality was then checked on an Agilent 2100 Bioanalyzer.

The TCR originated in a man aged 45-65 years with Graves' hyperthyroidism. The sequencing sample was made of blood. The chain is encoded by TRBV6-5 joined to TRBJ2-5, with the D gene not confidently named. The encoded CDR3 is CASSYSVGQETQYF. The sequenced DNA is TGTGCCAGCAGTTACTCAGTAGGACAAGAGACCCAGTACTTC.